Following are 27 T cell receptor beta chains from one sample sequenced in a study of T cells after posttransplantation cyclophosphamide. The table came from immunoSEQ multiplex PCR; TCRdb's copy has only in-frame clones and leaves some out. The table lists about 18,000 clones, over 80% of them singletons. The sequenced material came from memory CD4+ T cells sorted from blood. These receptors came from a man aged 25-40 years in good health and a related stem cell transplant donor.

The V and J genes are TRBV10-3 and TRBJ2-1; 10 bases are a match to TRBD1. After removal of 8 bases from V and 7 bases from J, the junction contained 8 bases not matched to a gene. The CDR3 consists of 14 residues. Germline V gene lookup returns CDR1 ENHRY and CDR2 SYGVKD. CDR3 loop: CAIQGDRGRNEQFF. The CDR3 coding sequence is TGTGCCATCCAAGGGGACAGGGGTAGGAATGAGCAGTTCTTC.

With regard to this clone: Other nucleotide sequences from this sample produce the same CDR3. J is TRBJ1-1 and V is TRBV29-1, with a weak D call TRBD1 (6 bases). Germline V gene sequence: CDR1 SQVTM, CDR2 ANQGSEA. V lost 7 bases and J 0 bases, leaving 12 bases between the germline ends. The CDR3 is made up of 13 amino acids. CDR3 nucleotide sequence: TGCAGCGCCGAACAGGGTATGAACACTGAAGCTTTCTTT. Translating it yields CSAEQGMNTEAFF.

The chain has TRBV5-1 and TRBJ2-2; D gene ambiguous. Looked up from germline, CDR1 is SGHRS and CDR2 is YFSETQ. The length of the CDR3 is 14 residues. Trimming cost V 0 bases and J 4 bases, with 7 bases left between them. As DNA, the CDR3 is TGCGCCAGCAGCTTGGGTCATTCCACCGGGGAGCTGTTTTTT. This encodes CASSLGHSTGELFF.

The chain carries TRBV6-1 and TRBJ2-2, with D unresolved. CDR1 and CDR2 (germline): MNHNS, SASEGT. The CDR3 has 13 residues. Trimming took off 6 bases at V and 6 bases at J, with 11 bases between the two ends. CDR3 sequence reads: CASRATGSGELFF. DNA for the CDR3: TGTGCCAGCAGGGCGACCGGGTCCGGGGAGCTGTTTTTT.

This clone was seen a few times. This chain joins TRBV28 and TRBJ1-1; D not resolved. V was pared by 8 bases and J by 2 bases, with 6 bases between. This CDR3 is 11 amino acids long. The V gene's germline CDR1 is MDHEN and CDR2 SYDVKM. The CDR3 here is CASRTNTEAFF. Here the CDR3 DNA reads TGTGCCAGCCGTACTAACACTGAAGCTTTCTTT.

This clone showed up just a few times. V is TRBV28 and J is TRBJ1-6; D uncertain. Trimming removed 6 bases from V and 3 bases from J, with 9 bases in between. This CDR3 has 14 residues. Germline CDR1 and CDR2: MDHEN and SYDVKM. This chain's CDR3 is CASRPRGYNSPLHF. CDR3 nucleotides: TGTGCCAGCAGGCCCCGGGGCTATAATTCACCCCTCCACTTT.

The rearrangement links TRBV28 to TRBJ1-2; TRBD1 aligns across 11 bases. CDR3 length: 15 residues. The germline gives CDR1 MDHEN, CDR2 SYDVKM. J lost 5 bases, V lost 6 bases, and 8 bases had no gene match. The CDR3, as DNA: TGTGCCAGCAGATCCGGGACAGGGGGAAAGTATGGCTACACCTTC. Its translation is CASRSGTGGKYGYTF.

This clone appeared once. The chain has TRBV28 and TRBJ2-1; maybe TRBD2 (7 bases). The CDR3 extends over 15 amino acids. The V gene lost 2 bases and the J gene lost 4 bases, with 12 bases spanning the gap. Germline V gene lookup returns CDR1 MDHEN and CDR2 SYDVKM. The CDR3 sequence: CASSLIGGPYNEQFF. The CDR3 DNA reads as TGTGCCAGCAGTTTAATCGGGGGGCCTTACAATGAGCAGTTCTTC.

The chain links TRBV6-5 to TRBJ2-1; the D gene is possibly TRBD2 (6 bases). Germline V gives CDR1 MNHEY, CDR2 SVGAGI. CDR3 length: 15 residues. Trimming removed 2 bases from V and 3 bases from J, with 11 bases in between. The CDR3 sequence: CASSYVGGGYNEQFF. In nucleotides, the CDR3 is TGTGCCAGCAGTTACGTGGGGGGTGGCTACAATGAGCAGTTCTTC.

In DNA, the CDR3 is TGTGCCACCGGGCGAGACAGCGGGGGTAGATTTAATGAGCAGTTCTTC. The encoded protein is CATGRDSGGRFNEQFF. The chain couples TRBV15 to TRBJ2-1; 8 positions agree with TRBD2. V lost 8 bases to trimming and J lost 7 bases; unmatched junction nucleotides: 16. Germline loops: CDR1 LNHNV, CDR2 YYDKDF (reference sequence). This CDR3 is built from 16 residues.

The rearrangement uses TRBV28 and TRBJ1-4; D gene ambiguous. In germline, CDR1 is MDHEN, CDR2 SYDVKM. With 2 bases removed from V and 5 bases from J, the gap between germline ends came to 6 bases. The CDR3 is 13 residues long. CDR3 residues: CASSLGPNEKLFF. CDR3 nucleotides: TGTGCCAGCAGTTTAGGCCCCAATGAAAAACTGTTTTTT. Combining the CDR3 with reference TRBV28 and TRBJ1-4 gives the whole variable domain DVKVTQSSRYLVKRTGEKVFLECVQDMDHENMFWYRQDPGLGLRLIYFSYDVKMKEKGDIPEGYSVSREKKERFSLILESASTNQTSMYLCASSLGPNEKLFFGSGTQLSVL.

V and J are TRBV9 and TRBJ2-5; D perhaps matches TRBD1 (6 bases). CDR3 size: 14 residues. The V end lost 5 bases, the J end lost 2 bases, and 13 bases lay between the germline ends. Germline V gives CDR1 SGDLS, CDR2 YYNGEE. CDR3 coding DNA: TGTGCCAGCAGTATAGGGGGTCTTCAAGAGACCCAGTACTTC. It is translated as CASSIGGLQETQYF.

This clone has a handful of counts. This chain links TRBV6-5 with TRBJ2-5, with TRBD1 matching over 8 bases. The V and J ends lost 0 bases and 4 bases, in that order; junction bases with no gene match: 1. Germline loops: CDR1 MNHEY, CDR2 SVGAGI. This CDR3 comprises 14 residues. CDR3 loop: CASSYSGTGETQYF. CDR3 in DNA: TGTGCCAGCAGTTACTCTGGGACAGGAGAGACCCAGTACTTC.

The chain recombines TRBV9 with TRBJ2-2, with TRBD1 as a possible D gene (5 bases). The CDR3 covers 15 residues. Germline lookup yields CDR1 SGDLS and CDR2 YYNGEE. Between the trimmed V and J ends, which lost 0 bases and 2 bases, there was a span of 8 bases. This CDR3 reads CASSVGQGNTGELFF. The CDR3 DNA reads TGTGCCAGCAGCGTAGGGCAGGGTAACACCGGGGAGCTGTTTTTT.

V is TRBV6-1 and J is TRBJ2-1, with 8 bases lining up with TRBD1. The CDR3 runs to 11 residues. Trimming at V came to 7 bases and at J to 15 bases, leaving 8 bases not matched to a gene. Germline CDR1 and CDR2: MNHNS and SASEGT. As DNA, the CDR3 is TGTGCCAGCACCAGGGACAGGTTTCTGTTCTTC. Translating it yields CASTRDRFLFF.

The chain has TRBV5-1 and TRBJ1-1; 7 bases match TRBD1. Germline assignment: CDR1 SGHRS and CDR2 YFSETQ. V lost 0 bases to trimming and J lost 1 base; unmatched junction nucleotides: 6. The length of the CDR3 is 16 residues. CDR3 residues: CASSLGGGRRNTEAFF. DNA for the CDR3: TGCGCCAGCAGCTTGGGAGGGGGCAGGCGGAACACTGAAGCTTTCTTT. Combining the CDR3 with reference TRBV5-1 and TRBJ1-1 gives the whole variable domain KAGVTQTPRYLIKTRGQQVTLSCSPISGHRSVSWYQQTPGQGLQFLFEYFSETQRNKGNFPGRFSGRQFSNSRSEMNVSTLELGDSALYLCASSLGGGRRNTEAFFGQGTRLTVV.

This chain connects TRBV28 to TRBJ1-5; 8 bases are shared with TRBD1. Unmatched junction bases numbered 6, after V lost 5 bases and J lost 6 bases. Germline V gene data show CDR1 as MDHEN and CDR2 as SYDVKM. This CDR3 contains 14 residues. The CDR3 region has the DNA TGTGCCAGCAGTCTGACAGGGGAGGCTCAGCCCCAGCATTTT. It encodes CASSLTGEAQPQHF. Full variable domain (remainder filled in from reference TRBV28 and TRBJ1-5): DVKVTQSSRYLVKRTGEKVFLECVQDMDHENMFWYRQDPGLGLRLIYFSYDVKMKEKGDIPEGYSVSREKKERFSLILESASTNQTSMYLCASSLTGEAQPQHFGDGTRLSIL.

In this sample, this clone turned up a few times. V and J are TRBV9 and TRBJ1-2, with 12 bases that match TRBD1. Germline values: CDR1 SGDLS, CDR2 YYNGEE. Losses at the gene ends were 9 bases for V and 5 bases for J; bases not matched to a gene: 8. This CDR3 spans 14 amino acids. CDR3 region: CATSPGQGAYGYTF. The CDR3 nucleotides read TGTGCCACCTCACCGGGACAGGGGGCATATGGCTACACCTTC.

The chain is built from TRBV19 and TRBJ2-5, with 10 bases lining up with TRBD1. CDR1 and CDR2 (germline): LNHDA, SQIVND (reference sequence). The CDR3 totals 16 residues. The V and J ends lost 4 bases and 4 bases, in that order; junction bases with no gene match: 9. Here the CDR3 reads CASSTPRQGAGETQYF. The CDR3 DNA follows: TGTGCCAGTAGTACCCCGCGACAGGGGGCTGGAGAGACCCAGTACTTC.

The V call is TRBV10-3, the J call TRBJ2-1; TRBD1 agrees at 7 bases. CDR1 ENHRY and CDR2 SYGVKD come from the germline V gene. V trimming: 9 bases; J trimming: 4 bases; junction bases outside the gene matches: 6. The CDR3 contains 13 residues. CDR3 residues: CAIMGQNYNEQFF. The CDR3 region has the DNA TGTGCCATAATGGGACAGAATTACAATGAGCAGTTCTTC.

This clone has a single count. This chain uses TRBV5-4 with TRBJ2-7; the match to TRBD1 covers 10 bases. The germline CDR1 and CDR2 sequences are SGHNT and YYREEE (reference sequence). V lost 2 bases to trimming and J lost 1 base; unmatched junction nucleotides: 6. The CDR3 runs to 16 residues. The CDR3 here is CASSLQPGQGSYEQYF. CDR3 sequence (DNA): TGTGCCAGCAGCTTACAACCGGGACAGGGGTCCTACGAGCAGTACTTC.

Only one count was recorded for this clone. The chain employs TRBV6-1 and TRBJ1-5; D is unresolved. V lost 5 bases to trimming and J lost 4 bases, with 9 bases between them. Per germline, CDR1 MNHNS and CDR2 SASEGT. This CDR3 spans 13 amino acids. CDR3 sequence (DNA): TGTGCCAGCAGTACACGGGTTAATCAGCCCCAGCATTTT. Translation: CASSTRVNQPQHF.

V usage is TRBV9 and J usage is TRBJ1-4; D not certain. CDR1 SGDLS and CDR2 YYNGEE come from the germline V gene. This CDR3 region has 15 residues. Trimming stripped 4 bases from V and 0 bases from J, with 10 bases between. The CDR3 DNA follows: TGTGCCAGCAGCATTCAGGTACCAACTAATGAAAAACTGTTTTTT. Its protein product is CASSIQVPTNEKLFF.

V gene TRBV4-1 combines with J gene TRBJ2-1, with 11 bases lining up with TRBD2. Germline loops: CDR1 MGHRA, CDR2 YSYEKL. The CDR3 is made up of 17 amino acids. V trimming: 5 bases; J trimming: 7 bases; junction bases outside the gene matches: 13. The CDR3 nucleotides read TGCGCCAGCAGCTTCATGACCACTAGCGGGGGAGGGAATGAGCAGTTCTTC. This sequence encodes CASSFMTTSGGGNEQFF.

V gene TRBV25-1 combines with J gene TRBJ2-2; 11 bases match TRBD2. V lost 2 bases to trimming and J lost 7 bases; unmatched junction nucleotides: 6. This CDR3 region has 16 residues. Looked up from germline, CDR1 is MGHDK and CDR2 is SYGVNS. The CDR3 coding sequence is TGTGCCAGCAGTGAACTTAGCGGGGGGGCCGGCGGGGAGCTGTTTTTT. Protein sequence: CASSELSGGAGGELFF.

CDR3 sequence reads: CASSRRTVYTF. CDR3 nucleotide sequence: TGTGCCAGCAGTAGACGGACAGTCTACACCTTC. The gene calls are TRBV28 and TRBJ1-2, with D perhaps matching TRBD1 (6 bases). Germline lookup yields CDR1 MDHEN and CDR2 SYDVKM. The CDR3 sequence is 11 residues long. The ends were cut back, 5 bases at V and 10 bases at J, with 11 bases in the middle.

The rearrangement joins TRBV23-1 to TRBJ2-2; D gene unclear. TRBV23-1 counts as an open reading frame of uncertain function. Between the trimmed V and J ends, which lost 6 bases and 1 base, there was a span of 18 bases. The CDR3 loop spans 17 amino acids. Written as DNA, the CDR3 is TGCGCCAGCAGAGAAACCTGTGATAGAGGGAACACCGGGGAGCTGTTTTTT. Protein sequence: CASRETCDRGNTGELFF.